The table lists the clone carrying this T cell receptor (beta chain) with a few counts. Its antigen is as yet unknown. The data are from a study of blood T cells in healthy people across ages. General study points: Whereas aged donors had fewer naive CD4+ cells, long-lived donors had more of them and higher diversity.

Primed by a sample-barcoded 5' primer and a J-beta primer mix, a second PCR proceeded for 7 to 11 cycles. TCRdb reprocessed the 5' RACE reads with MiXCR, giving one entry per CDR3 protein. The data contain some 700,000 distinct CDR3 sequences, roughly 45% of them singletons. Unmatched junction bases numbered 4, after V lost 5 bases and J lost 3 bases. Germline-derived CDR1 and CDR2 are MNHEY and SVGAGI. This CDR3 is 14 amino acids long. Sequences were obtained from blood. This rearrangement joins TRBV6-5 to TRBJ2-4; 7 positions agree with TRBD1. The sequence was obtained from a woman between 55 and 75 years old in good health. CDR3 amino acids: CASSPDRDKNIQYF. As DNA, the CDR3 is TGTGCCAGCAGTCCAGACAGGGACAAAAACATTCAGTACTTC.